The 28 T cell receptor beta chains below come from one sample, sequenced in a study of T cell responses to AZD1222 COVID-19 vaccine. The protocol was immunoSEQ multiplex PCR, while the TCRdb copy is restricted to in-frame clones and leaves out a portion. The table records tens of thousands of clones, over 85% of them present only once. The input for sequencing was peripheral blood, taken on day 0 of AZD1222 vaccination. All receptors derive from an adult in good health.

The chain has TRBV5-1 and TRBJ2-3, with 13 nucleotides matching TRBD2. The trim removed 2 bases at V and 6 bases at J, leaving 3 bases unmatched. Germline CDR1 is SGHRS and CDR2 is YFSETQ. This CDR3 spans 15 amino acids. This chain's CDR3 is CASSFGTSGVDTQYF. The CDR3, as DNA: TGCGCCAGCAGCTTCGGGACTAGCGGGGTGGATACGCAGTATTTT.

The V gene is TRBV5-1, the J gene TRBJ2-7, with no clear D. The CDR3 has 15 amino acids. Germline V gene data show CDR1 as SGHRS and CDR2 as YFSETQ. Trimming stripped 0 bases from V and 0 bases from J, with 10 bases between. CDR3 DNA sequence: TGCGCCAGCAGCTTGGCCGTTGGGCCCTCCTACGAGCAGTACTTC. Amino acid sequence: CASSLAVGPSYEQYF.

Here the CDR3 reads CASLRQVANTGELFF. CDR3 bases: TGTGCCAGCCTAAGACAGGTTGCGAACACCGGGGAGCTGTTTTTT. This chain joins TRBV28 and TRBJ2-2; tentative D call: TRBD1 (6 bases). CDR3 length equals 15 residues. V was clipped by 8 bases and J by 0 bases, with 13 bases between them. The germline V gene encodes CDR1 MDHEN and CDR2 SYDVKM.

As for this clone: The conserved phenylalanine or tryptophan is not found at the CDR3 terminus, so this likely reflects a read error. The limits of the CDR3 on the DNA are not certain, so only TCRdb's listed CDR3 is given. This rearrangement joins TRBV5-4 to TRBJ2-7; the tabulated D call, TRBD2, remains unverified against the DNA. The CDR3 has 10 amino acids, counting both end residues. Germline CDR1 reads SGHNT; CDR2 reads YYREEE (reference sequence). CDR3 loop: CASSARPIRE.

The chain couples TRBV30 to TRBJ1-5; D gene uncertain. Germline CDR1 and CDR2: GTSNPN and SVGIG (reference sequence). This CDR3 spans 13 amino acids. Trimming removed 1 base from V and 5 bases from J, with 9 bases in between. CDR3 in amino acids: CAWSATKDQPQHF. CDR3 in DNA: TGTGCCTGGAGTGCAACTAAAGATCAGCCCCAGCATTTT.

This clone has a single count. The chain combines TRBV19 with TRBJ1-5; the D gene is possibly TRBD1 (5 bases). V lost 1 base and J lost 1, with 8 bases in between. Germline lookup yields CDR1 LNHDA and CDR2 SQIVND (reference sequence). CDR3 length equals 15 residues. The CDR3 protein is CASSIAGFSNQPQHF. CDR3 nucleotides: TGTGCCAGTAGTATAGCAGGGTTCAGCAATCAGCCCCAGCATTTT.

V usage is TRBV19 and J usage is TRBJ1-1, with 9 nucleotides matching TRBD1. Germline assignment: CDR1 LNHDA and CDR2 SQIVND (reference sequence). CDR3 length: 13 residues. The V gene end was trimmed by 3 bases and the J gene end by 9 bases; junction bases not matched to a gene: 5. The CDR3 is CASSILTGGKAFF. For the CDR3, the DNA is TGTGCCAGTAGTATCCTCACAGGGGGCAAAGCTTTCTTT.

This CDR3 is CASSSGGGYGYTF. The CDR3, as DNA: TGTGCCAGCAGCTCAGGGGGCGGCTATGGCTACACCTTC. The chain couples TRBV3-1 (or the pseudogene TRBV3-2) to TRBJ1-2; TRBD1 agrees at 8 bases. Germline values: CDR1 LGHDT, CDR2 YNNKEL (reference sequence). Trimming removed 5 bases from V and 4 bases from J; junction bases left unmatched: 3. The CDR3 consists of 13 residues.

The genes are TRBV7-2 and TRBJ1-2; maybe TRBD1 (6 bases). Germline V CDR1 and CDR2: SGHTA, FQGNSA. This CDR3 has 15 amino acids. V was cut by 4 bases and J by 5 bases, with 17 bases left in between. The CDR3 DNA reads as TGTGCCAGCAGCTCTGGACAGATACGGGGGTATGGCTACACCTTC. It codes for CASSSGQIRGYGYTF.

The rearrangement links TRBV7-2 to TRBJ2-3; D may match TRBD1 or TRBD2 (6 bases each). The germline CDR1 and CDR2 sequences are SGHTA and FQGNSA. The CDR3 is 16 amino acids. With 1 base removed from V and 1 base from J, the gap between germline ends came to 12 bases. In DNA form, the CDR3 reads TGTGCCAGCAGCTTAGGGGGGCGGGGCCGCACAGATACGCAGTATTTT. Amino acid sequence: CASSLGGRGRTDTQYF.

A single count supports this clone. In DNA form, the CDR3 reads TGTGCCAGCAGTGGGGGCGGGACCAACACCGGGGAGCTGTTTTTT. It codes for CASSGGGTNTGELFF. V gene TRBV2 combines with J gene TRBJ2-2, with D perhaps matching TRBD2 (6 bases). CDR3 length equals 15 residues. V was shortened by 4 bases and J by 2 bases, with 11 bases between the two germline ends. Per germline, CDR1 SNHLY and CDR2 FYNNEI.

V is TRBV12-5 and J is TRBJ2-1, with 11 positions matching TRBD2. The CDR3 sequence is 13 residues long. The V gene's germline CDR1 is LGHNT and CDR2 FRNRAP. CDR3 sequence reads: CASGTSGNNEQFF. CDR3 DNA sequence: TGTGCCTCCGGGACTAGCGGAAACAATGAGCAGTTCTTC.

V usage is TRBV10-2 and J usage is TRBJ1-2, with D possibly matching TRBD1 (6 bases). From germline, CDR1 is WSHSY and CDR2 SAAADI. The CDR3 has 13 residues. V lost 3 bases and J 4 bases, leaving 9 bases between the germline ends. Written as DNA, the CDR3 is TGCGCCAGCAGTGACACAGGGTTCTATGGCTACACCTTC. This codes for CASSDTGFYGYTF.

This chain joins TRBV4-2 and TRBJ2-1, with 8 bases matching TRBD1. From germline, CDR1 is LGHNA and CDR2 YNFKEQ. V trimming: 1 base; J trimming: 2 bases; junction bases outside the gene matches: 16. The CDR3 runs 20 residues. CDR3 residues: CASSQVPGTGWSATYNEQFF. In DNA form, the CDR3 reads TGTGCCAGCAGCCAAGTACCCGGGACAGGATGGTCAGCGACCTACAATGAGCAGTTCTTC.

The chain employs TRBV14 and TRBJ2-3; 11 bases are shared with TRBD2. The CDR3 contains 17 residues. V lost 4 bases and J lost 0; bases outside the gene matches: 6. The germline V gene has CDR1 SGHDN and CDR2 FVKESK. The CDR3 DNA reads as TGTGCCAGCAGCCGAAGACTAGCGGGGCCTAGCACAGATACGCAGTATTTT. Amino acid sequence: CASSRRLAGPSTDTQYF.

The rearrangement joins TRBV11-3 to TRBJ2-5; D is perhaps TRBD2 (5 bases). There are 16 residues in the CDR3. The ends were cut back, 2 bases at V and 3 bases at J, with 16 bases in the middle. Germline CDR1 and CDR2: SGHNT and YENEEA. The CDR3 bases are TGTGCCAGCAGCTTACGAGGGTGGAGAGAGAAAGAGACCCAGTACTTC. Residues: CASSLRGWREKETQYF. Drawing the rest from reference TRBV11-3 and TRBJ2-5, the complete variable domain is EAGVVQSPRYKIIEKKQPVAFWCNPISGHNTLYWYLQNLGQGPELLIRYENEEAVDDSQLPKDRFSAERLKGVDSTLKIQPAELGDSAVYLCASSLRGWREKETQYFGPGTRLLVL.

This clone was counted a few times. The V and J genes are TRBV7-6 and TRBJ1-4, with a tentative D call TRBD1 (5 bases). This CDR3 is 16 amino acids long. Trimming took 1 base from V and 0 from J, leaving 9 bases between them. The V gene's germline CDR1 is SGHVS and CDR2 FNYEAQ. The DNA of the CDR3 is TGTGCCAGCAGCTTAGGCGCAGGGACAACTAATGAAAAACTGTTTTTT. It encodes CASSLGAGTTNEKLFF.

The chain is built from TRBV11-3 and TRBJ2-5; D unresolved. Germline CDR1 SGHNT, CDR2 YENEEA. The V end lost 3 bases, the J end lost 1 base, and 6 bases lay between the germline ends. This CDR3 is built from 13 residues. The CDR3 region is CASSFGSQETQYF. The CDR3 nucleotides read TGTGCCAGCAGCTTTGGCAGCCAAGAGACCCAGTACTTC.

The chain employs TRBV18 and TRBJ2-1; the D gene is possibly TRBD2 (5 bases). The CDR3 has 14 amino acids. Germline-derived CDR1 and CDR2 are KGHSH and LQKENI. V was shortened by 3 bases and J by 6 bases, with 12 bases between the two germline ends. The DNA for the CDR3 is TGTGCCAGCTCACCGGGGTACGGGATCAATGAGCAGTTCTTC. It specifies CASSPGYGINEQFF.

This clone came up a few times. The chain couples TRBV7-9 to TRBJ2-5; the match to TRBD2 covers 8 bases. The germline CDR1 and CDR2 sequences are SEHNR and FQNEAQ (reference sequence). V lost 7 bases to trimming and J lost 2 bases; unmatched junction nucleotides: 12. The CDR3 extends over 16 amino acids. The CDR3 sequence is CASNYLRAGGQETQYF. CDR3 nucleotide sequence: TGTGCCAGCAACTACCTACGGGCGGGGGGTCAAGAGACCCAGTACTTC.

The genes are TRBV19 and TRBJ1-6, with TRBD1 identical over 8 bases. This CDR3 is built from 15 residues. J lost 7 bases, V lost 4 bases, and 6 bases had no gene match. Germline values: CDR1 LNHDA, CDR2 SQIVND (reference sequence). CDR3 in amino acids: CASSTTGQGNSPLHF. DNA of the CDR3: TGTGCCAGTAGTACTACAGGACAGGGCAATTCACCCCTCCACTTT.

V is TRBV7-2 and J is TRBJ2-5; 12 nucleotides line up with TRBD2. Germline loops: CDR1 SGHTA, CDR2 FQGNSA. Trimming took 1 base from V and 2 from J; bases not matched to a gene: 11. This CDR3 spans 19 amino acids. In DNA, the CDR3 is TGTGCCAGCAGCTTAGGTTGGGCTAGCGGGAGGGCAGGTCAAGAGACCCAGTACTTC. Amino acids: CASSLGWASGRAGQETQYF.

The V call is TRBV3-1 (or the pseudogene TRBV3-2), the J call TRBJ1-4, with a weak D call TRBD1 (5 bases). Trimming pared 4 bases from V and 3 bases from J, leaving 9 bases between. Germline CDR1 is LGHDT and CDR2 is YNNKEL (reference sequence). The CDR3 length is 14 residues. The CDR3: CASSRTGANEKLFF. The CDR3 DNA is TGTGCCAGCAGCCGGACGGGGGCTAATGAAAAACTGTTTTTT.

This clone was seen only a few times. CDR3 sequence reads: CASSYLSGSSYNEQFF. The DNA of the CDR3 is TGCGCCAGCAGCTACCTTAGCGGAAGCTCCTACAATGAGCAGTTCTTC. This rearrangement joins TRBV5-1 to TRBJ2-1, with a tentative D call TRBD2 (6 bases). This CDR3 is 16 amino acids long. From germline, CDR1 is SGHRS and CDR2 YFSETQ. V was shortened by 3 bases and J by 0 bases, with 13 bases between the two germline ends.

The chain combines TRBV7-8 with TRBJ1-1; D unresolved. The CDR3 contains 15 residues. V lost 1 base, J lost 5 bases, and 14 bases lay in between. The germline V gene encodes CDR1 SGHVS and CDR2 FQNEAQ. The CDR3 region is CASSLGGTLGTEAFF. DNA for the CDR3: TGTGCCAGCAGCTTAGGAGGAACGCTGGGGACTGAAGCTTTCTTT. Looking up the rest from reference TRBV7-8 and TRBJ1-1 gives the full variable domain: GAGVSQSPRYKVAKRGQDVALRCDPISGHVSLFWYQQALGQGPEFLTYFQNEAQLDKSGLPSDRFFAERPEGSVSTLKIQRTQQEDSAVYLCASSLGGTLGTEAFFGQGTRLTVV.

This clone was seen a single time. The chain links TRBV6-6 to TRBJ2-7; TRBD1 matches at 8 bases. Looked up from germline, CDR1 is MNHNY and CDR2 is SVGAGI (reference sequence). V lost 6 bases to trimming and J lost 0 bases; unmatched junction nucleotides: 16. The CDR3 is 18 amino acids. The CDR3 sequence: CASSRLRLRQGSSYEQYF. The CDR3 coding sequence is TGTGCCAGCAGCCGATTACGACTACGACAGGGGAGCTCCTACGAGCAGTACTTC.

V usage is TRBV9 and J usage is TRBJ1-6; 9 nucleotides agree with TRBD1. This CDR3 comprises 14 residues. Germline CDR1 SGDLS, CDR2 YYNGEE. V was pared by 4 bases and J by 8 bases, with 4 bases of the junction left unmatched. The CDR3, as DNA: TGTGCCAGCAGCTTACGGGACAGGGATTCACCCCTCCACTTT. Translation gives CASSLRDRDSPLHF. Drawing the rest from reference TRBV9 and TRBJ1-6, the complete variable domain is DSGVTQTPKHLITATGQRVTLRCSPRSGDLSVYWYQQSLDQGLQFLIQYYNGEERAKGNILERFSAQQFPDLHSELNLSSLELGDSALYFCASSLRDRDSPLHFGNGTRLTVT.

This sequence joins TRBV14 and TRBJ2-7; 10 bases line up with TRBD2. Trimming at V came to 5 bases and at J to 7 bases, leaving 14 bases not matched to a gene. Germline V lookup: CDR1 SGHDN, CDR2 FVKESK. The CDR3 contains 16 residues. The CDR3 region is CASSTQAGLASQEQYF. The CDR3 DNA sequence: TGTGCCAGCAGCACTCAAGCGGGACTAGCGAGTCAAGAGCAGTACTTC.